These 24 T cell receptor beta chains originate from one sample sequenced in a study of blood T cell repertoires in COVID-19. Using immunoSEQ multiplex PCR, the repertoire was profiled, and TCRdb retains in-frame clones only, with some absent. This sample has 130,000 or so clones, with less than 90% found just once. Sequences were obtained from peripheral blood. The receptor source for this set is a man aged 60 to 69 with acute or convalescent COVID-19.

This clone was picked up many times. V gene TRBV27 combines with J gene TRBJ2-3, with a tentative D call TRBD1 (7 bases). Germline CDR1 MNHEY, CDR2 SMNVEV (reference sequence). V was clipped by 5 bases and J by 3 bases, with 12 bases between them. The CDR3 spans 14 residues. CDR3 sequence (DNA): TGTGCCAGCAGTCTAGCAGGGGGGACAGATACGCAGTATTTT. Translated, it gives CASSLAGGTDTQYF.

The chain links TRBV24-1 to TRBJ2-2, with D possibly matching TRBD1 (5 bases). This CDR3 is built from 15 residues. V lost 6 bases to trimming and J lost 5 bases, with 15 bases between them. CDR1 and CDR2 (germline): KGHDR, SFDVKD. CDR3 coding DNA: TGTGCCACCAGTCAGGGCAGTACGATTACCGGGGAGCTGTTTTTT. It is translated as CATSQGSTITGELFF.

The CDR3 sequence is CASSYFPGRTGELFF. CDR3 coding DNA: TGTGCCAGCAGTTACTTTCCAGGGCGGACCGGGGAGCTGTTTTTT. This chain links TRBV6-5 with TRBJ2-2; D is possibly TRBD1 (5 bases). The V gene's germline CDR1 is MNHEY and CDR2 SVGAGI. The CDR3 loop spans 15 amino acids. Between the trimmed V and J ends, which lost 1 base and 5 bases, there was a span of 11 bases.

This clone showed up just a few times. The chain recombines TRBV9 with TRBJ1-4, with D possibly being TRBD1 (6 bases). This CDR3 is 16 amino acids long. Germline CDR1 and CDR2: SGDLS and YYNGEE. V was shortened by 2 bases and J by 0 bases, with 11 bases between the two germline ends. Written as DNA, the CDR3 is TGTGCCAGCAGCGTTGGACAGAGTGCAACTAATGAAAAACTGTTTTTT. It encodes CASSVGQSATNEKLFF. Filled out from reference TRBV9 and TRBJ1-4, the complete variable domain reads DSGVTQTPKHLITATGQRVTLRCSPRSGDLSVYWYQQSLDQGLQFLIQYYNGEERAKGNILERFSAQQFPDLHSELNLSSLELGDSALYFCASSVGQSATNEKLFFGSGTQLSVL.

This clone was seen just once. V usage is TRBV6-4 and J usage is TRBJ2-5; 11 nucleotides line up with TRBD2. The CDR3 spans 13 residues. The V segment lost 2 bases and the J segment 8 bases; nucleotides outside the gene matches: 1. In germline, CDR1 is MRHNA, CDR2 SNTAGT. CDR3 nucleotide sequence: TGTGCCAGCAGTGACACTAGCGGGAGTACCCAGTACTTC. Its translation: CASSDTSGSTQYF.

The CDR3 here is CASSLDGYNQPQHF. The CDR3 DNA reads as TGTGCCAGCAGCTTAGACGGTTACAATCAGCCCCAGCATTTT. V and J are TRBV11-2 and TRBJ1-5, with no clear D. The germline V gene encodes CDR1 SGHAT and CDR2 FQNNGV. The CDR3 loop spans 14 amino acids. V lost 0 bases to trimming and J lost 3 bases, with 6 bases between them.

The chain recombines TRBV19 with TRBJ2-2; 7 nucleotides align to TRBD1. This CDR3 region has 14 residues. The germline V gene has CDR1 LNHDA and CDR2 SQIVND (reference sequence). V shed 6 bases and J 6 bases; nucleotides not matched to a gene: 7. This CDR3 is CASRRQGSSGELFF. CDR3 nucleotide sequence: TGTGCCAGTAGGAGACAGGGTTCGTCCGGGGAGCTGTTTTTT.

The rearrangement links TRBV24-1 to TRBJ2-5; 8 bases agree with TRBD1. With V trimmed by 3 bases and J by 1 base, 18 bases remained unmatched. The CDR3 has 20 amino acids. Germline V gives CDR1 KGHDR, CDR2 SFDVKD. CDR3 in DNA: TGTGCCACCAGTGATCAAAATCGGTTCGACAGGGGCCCTTCCCAAGAGACCCAGTACTTC. Translation gives CATSDQNRFDRGPSQETQYF.

The chain has TRBV10-3 and TRBJ1-1; D perhaps matches TRBD1 (5 bases). Germline V lookup: CDR1 ENHRY, CDR2 SYGVKD. Trimming removed 4 bases at V and 5 bases at J, with 14 bases between. CDR3 length: 14 residues. CDR3 residues: CAISALREDTEAFF. The CDR3 DNA reads TGTGCCATCAGTGCCCTCAGGGAAGATACTGAAGCTTTCTTT.

The chain links TRBV19 to TRBJ1-2; D may be TRBD1 (6 bases). Germline V gives CDR1 LNHDA, CDR2 SQIVND (reference sequence). The CDR3 covers 15 residues. V was pared by 5 bases and J by 5 bases, with 18 bases between. This CDR3 is CASSPLLTGSYGYTF. Here the CDR3 DNA reads TGTGCCAGTAGTCCCCTTTTGACAGGTTCTTATGGCTACACCTTC.

CDR3 residues: CASSDRGNSPLHF. For the CDR3, the DNA is TGTGCCAGCAGTGACAGGGGTAATTCACCCCTCCACTTT. The rearrangement links TRBV6-1 to TRBJ1-6; perhaps TRBD1 as D (6 bases). V gave up 3 bases and J gave up 6 bases, with 6 bases separating them. The CDR3 sequence is 13 residues long. From germline, CDR1 is MNHNS and CDR2 SASEGT.

This CDR3 is CASSWAGLAGGSTDTQYF. CDR3 DNA sequence: TGTGCCAGCAGCTGGGCGGGTCTAGCGGGGGGCTCCACAGATACGCAGTATTTT. V usage is TRBV5-4 and J usage is TRBJ2-3; TRBD2 matches at 11 bases. Germline CDR1 and CDR2: SGHNT and YYREEE (reference sequence). The CDR3 contains 18 residues. V shed 3 bases and J 2 bases; nucleotides not matched to a gene: 11.

The chain is built from TRBV30 and TRBJ1-3; D perhaps matches TRBD1 (5 bases). Germline assignment: CDR1 GTSNPN and CDR2 SVGIG (reference sequence). The CDR3 is made up of 15 amino acids. Deletions cut 3 bases from V and 4 bases from J, with 16 bases between. CDR3 bases: TGTGCCTGGAGCTACGGGGGGGTCGCGGGAAACACCATATATTTT. Protein product: CAWSYGGVAGNTIYF.

The genes are TRBV19 and TRBJ1-5; possibly TRBD1 for D (5 bases). The V end was cut by 4 bases, the J end by 4 bases, with 17 bases between. The germline gives CDR1 LNHDA, CDR2 SQIVND (reference sequence). CDR3 size: 16 residues. The CDR3 DNA is TGTGCCAGTAGTACCTACCAGGTCGGGGGGAATCAGCCCCAGCATTTT. Translated: CASSTYQVGGNQPQHF. The entire variable domain, with the rest obtained from reference TRBV19 and TRBJ1-5, is as follows: DGGITQSPKYLFRKEGQNVTLSCEQNLNHDAMYWYRQDPGQGLRLIYYSQIVNDFQKGDIAEGYSVSREKKESFPLTVTSAQKNPTAFYLCASSTYQVGGNQPQHFGDGTRLSIL.

V usage is TRBV5-1 and J usage is TRBJ2-1; 8 positions agree with TRBD2. After removal of 0 bases from V and 9 bases from J, the junction contained 11 bases not matched to a gene. This CDR3 has 16 residues. Germline loops: CDR1 SGHRS, CDR2 YFSETQ. The DNA of the CDR3 is TGCGCCAGCAGCTTGGGGGCAGCGGGAGTTTGGAGTGAGCAGTTCTTC. Its translation: CASSLGAAGVWSEQFF.

The V and J genes are TRBV19 and TRBJ2-3; possibly TRBD1 for D (6 bases). CDR3 length: 14 amino acids. The germline CDR1 and CDR2 sequences are LNHDA and SQIVND (reference sequence). Trimming removed 5 bases at V and 4 bases at J, with 13 bases between. The CDR3 region is CASSRLQGSDTQYF. The CDR3 DNA is TGTGCCAGTAGTCGACTACAGGGTTCAGATACGCAGTATTTT.

The chain couples TRBV29-1 to TRBJ1-2, with 7 positions matching TRBD1. Germline values: CDR1 SQVTM, CDR2 ANQGSEA. V was clipped by 3 bases and J by 8 bases; unmatched bases: 18. This CDR3 has 16 amino acids. The CDR3 loop is CSVDEEATGMVRGYTF. CDR3 nucleotide sequence: TGCAGCGTTGACGAAGAGGCGACAGGGATGGTGCGGGGCTACACCTTC.

The rearrangement links TRBV7-3 to TRBJ1-5, with TRBD1 identical over 9 bases. V shed 4 bases and J 2 bases; nucleotides not matched to a gene: 15. CDR3 length: 19 residues. The germline V gene has CDR1 SGHTA and CDR2 FQGTGA. The CDR3: CASSSSPGTGPAGNQPQHF. In nucleotides, the CDR3 is TGTGCCAGCAGCTCCAGTCCCGGGACAGGGCCGGCGGGCAATCAGCCCCAGCATTTT.

The genes are TRBV24-1 and TRBJ1-4; TRBD1 aligns across 8 bases. V was pared by 4 bases and J by 4 bases, with 13 bases of the junction left unmatched. The CDR3 extends over 18 amino acids. CDR1 is KGHDR and CDR2 is SFDVKD in the germline V gene. DNA of the CDR3: TGTGCCACCAGTGACCCGCGCGACAGGGGAATGGGTAATGAAAAACTGTTTTTT. Translation: CATSDPRDRGMGNEKLFF.

This rearrangement joins TRBV4-2 to TRBJ2-5; 8 nucleotides line up with TRBD2. The CDR3 runs to 15 residues. The germline V gene has CDR1 LGHNA and CDR2 YNFKEQ. Germline trimming cut 2 bases from V and 7 bases from J; bases unmatched to any gene: 9. In DNA form, the CDR3 reads TGTGCCAGCAGCCAAAACAGCGGGGGCCGGGGGACCCAGTACTTC. This encodes CASSQNSGGRGTQYF.

The gene calls are TRBV28 and TRBJ2-7, with 10 bases matching TRBD2. The CDR3 is made up of 15 amino acids. The germline gives CDR1 MDHEN, CDR2 SYDVKM. After removal of 7 bases from V and 8 bases from J, the junction contained 14 bases not matched to a gene. The DNA of the CDR3 is TGTGCCAGCAATGAGAGGTCGGGGACTAGCGTCCAGCAGTACTTC. This codes for CASNERSGTSVQQYF.

This chain uses TRBV7-8 with TRBJ1-1, with D possibly matching TRBD1 (5 bases). V was clipped by 1 base and J by 0 bases, with 9 bases between them. The CDR3 has 15 residues. The germline CDR1 and CDR2 sequences are SGHVS and FQNEAQ. The CDR3, as DNA: TGTGCCAGCAGCTTAGAGGCAGGGCTGAACACTGAAGCTTTCTTT. It encodes CASSLEAGLNTEAFF.

The CDR3 nucleotides are TGTGCCAGCAGCTTACGGGGGAGGTCAGAACTTACAGATACGCAGTATTTT. Its translation is CASSLRGRSELTDTQYF. The chain combines TRBV7-3 with TRBJ2-3; a weak D match, TRBD2 (6 bases). From germline, CDR1 is SGHTA and CDR2 FQGTGA. CDR3 length: 17 residues. Trimming took off 2 bases at V and 3 bases at J, with 18 bases between the two ends.

V gene TRBV19 combines with J gene TRBJ2-1; 8 positions agree with TRBD1. The CDR3 length is 14 residues. CDR1 and CDR2 from the germline V gene are LNHDA and SQIVND (reference sequence). The V and J ends lost 1 base and 7 bases, in that order; junction bases with no gene match: 3. As DNA, the CDR3 is TGTGCCAGTAGTATAGGACAGGGGAGGAATGAGCAGTTCTTC. Its translation is CASSIGQGRNEQFF.